This TCR beta chain was documented in a study of blood T cells in healthy people across ages. About this clonotype itself: Its specificity is unknown.

This CDR3 is built from 13 residues. Germline assignment: CDR1 DFQATT and CDR2 SNEGSKA (reference sequence). Study-level results: TCR beta diversity, measured per million T cells, fell in a roughly linear way with age. Observed TCR beta diversity showed a strong correlation with the percentage of naive T cells as measured by flow cytometry.

It was with a sample-barcoded 5' primer and a J-beta primer mix that a second PCR of roughly 7 to 11 cycles was run. Tags on each cDNA molecule came from a template-switch adaptor with 12 random nucleotides. Every sample returned 2.5 million or more CDR3-containing paired-end reads. TCRdb reprocessed the 5' RACE reads with MiXCR, giving one entry per CDR3 protein. The table has about 580,000 distinct CDR3 sequences, more than 45% seen once; the top ten hold 20% to 25%. The source is a man older than 75 in good health. The chain couples TRBV20-1 to TRBJ2-5; TRBD2 matches 12 bases. Judging by the DNA end, TRBJ2-7 fits better; the J call may be wrong. The sequencing input was blood. The chain's CDR3 is CSAPLAGGLEQYF. CDR3 bases: TGCAGTGCCCCTCTAGCGGGAGGGCTCGAGCAGTACTTC.